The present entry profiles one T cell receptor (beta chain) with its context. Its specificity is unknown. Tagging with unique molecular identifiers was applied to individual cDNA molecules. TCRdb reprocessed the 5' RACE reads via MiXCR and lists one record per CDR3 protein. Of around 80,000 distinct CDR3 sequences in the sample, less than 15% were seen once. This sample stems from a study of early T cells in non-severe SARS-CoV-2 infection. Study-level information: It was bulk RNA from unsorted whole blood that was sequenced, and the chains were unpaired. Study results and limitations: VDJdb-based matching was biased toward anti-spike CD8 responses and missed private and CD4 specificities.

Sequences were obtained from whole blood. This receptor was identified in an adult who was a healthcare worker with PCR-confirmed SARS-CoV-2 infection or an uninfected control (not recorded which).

The CDR3 reads CASSQGGTPYNEQFF. CDR3 bases: TGTGCCAGCAGCCAAGGCGGGACCCCCTACAATGAGCAGTTCTTC. V is TRBV3-1 and J is TRBJ2-1; TRBD2 might be the D (6 bases). Germline V gene lookup returns CDR1 LGHDT and CDR2 YNNKEL (reference sequence). The CDR3 covers 15 residues. V was cut by 1 base and J by 2 bases, with 9 bases left in between.